The present entry profiles one T cell receptor beta chain with its context. The target antigen is unknown. The data were produced by immunoSEQ multiplex PCR, yet TCRdb's version contains in-frame clones alone and is incomplete. The sample lists 2,500,000 or so clones, 93% occurring once. The data originate from a study of shared clonotypes between healthy human individuals. Notes on the study in general: Shared clonotypes across all four donors exceeded non-shared ones in generation probability.

The CDR3 loop spans 16 amino acids. J lost 4 bases, V lost 7 bases, and 13 bases had no gene match. Germline CDR1 is MDHEN and CDR2 is SYDVKM. This clonotype originated in a young man in good health. Some clones in this sample may be carry-over from other donors' samples. Sequencing was done on a sample of naive CD4+ T cells from PBMCs. Subset: CD45RA+ positively selected. The genes are TRBV28 and TRBJ2-7; 10 bases line up with TRBD2. The CDR3, as DNA: TGTGCCAGCAAAAGGTCCCTAGCGGGAGCAGTATACGAGCAGTACTTC. It codes for CASKRSLAGAVYEQYF.